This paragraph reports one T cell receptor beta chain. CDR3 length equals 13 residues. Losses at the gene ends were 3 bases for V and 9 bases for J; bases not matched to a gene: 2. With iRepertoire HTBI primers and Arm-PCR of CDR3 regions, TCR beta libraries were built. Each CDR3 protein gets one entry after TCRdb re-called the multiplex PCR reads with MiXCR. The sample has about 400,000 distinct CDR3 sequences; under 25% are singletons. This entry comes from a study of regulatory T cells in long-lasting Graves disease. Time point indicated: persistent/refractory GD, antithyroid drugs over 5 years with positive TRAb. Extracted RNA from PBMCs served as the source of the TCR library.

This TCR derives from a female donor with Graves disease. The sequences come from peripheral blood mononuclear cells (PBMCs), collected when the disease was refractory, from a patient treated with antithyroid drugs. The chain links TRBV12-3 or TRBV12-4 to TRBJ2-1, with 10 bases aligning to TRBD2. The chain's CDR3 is CASSLRTSGEQFF. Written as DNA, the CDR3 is TGTGCCAGCAGTTTGCGGACTAGCGGTGAGCAGTTCTTC.